This T cell receptor beta chain stems from a study of CD8 T cells in Susac syndrome (dated by TCRdb to the late 2010s). In the study overall: Whether CD8+ T cell activation and differentiation in Susac syndrome was antigen driven was tested using repertoire sequencing.

The CDR3 starts with the cysteine, ends with the phenylalanine, and has 14 residues. Just the 42-base CDR3 DNA is kept, in frame starting at base 1. Reading the germline V gene (reference sequence) gives CDR1 LNHDA and CDR2 SQIVND. V gives up 6 bases and J gives up 3 bases, and the segment between their germline ends measures 15 bases. RNA was extracted using the RNeasy kit, and about 0.45 to 1 ug of the RNA was reverse transcribed with random hexamers. The immunoSEQ multiplex PCR assay, which covers 54 Vbeta and 13 Jbeta segments, was used to amplify TCR beta CDR3 regions. To correct PCR amplification bias, a synthetic template baseline was used for both primer optimization and computational correction. Per the authors' processing: Only productive sequences were kept, with reads annotated to V, D and J genes according to IMGT and analyzed in immunoSEQ Analyzer. To calculate clonality, Shannon entropy was normalized by log2 of the number of productive unique sequences and then subtracted from one. For each patient and control, public and private clones were evaluated within the 100 most prevalent clones. Susac-specific clones were defined as absent from healthy and MS cohorts, over a thousand published viral clones and other ImmuneACCESS disease sequences. TCRdb reanalyzed the raw reads on its own, using fastp at Q25 for trimming and MiXCR for clone calling, and kept in-frame beta chains. Every entry covers one CDR3 protein and lists the most common genes and DNA from its rows. Clone size and V and J calls follow TCRdb, not the original study. A total of about 160,000 distinct CDR3 sequences appear in this sample, about 90% of them only once. The ten largest account for around 0.087% of the sample.

Peripheral blood CD8+ and CD4+ T cells from healthy donors, Susac syndrome patients and multiple sclerosis patients were profiled by high-throughput TCR beta sequencing. Healthy donors were age- and sex-matched controls. Bulk CD8+ and CD4+ T cells were purified by magnetic negative isolation, whereas CD8+ TEMRA cells were enriched by FACS. Blood was drawn into EDTA tubes, processed within 24 hours, and PBMCs were isolated by density gradient centrifugation. PBMCs intended for TCR sequencing were cryopreserved in liquid nitrogen and thawed later in a water bath at 37 degrees C. A purity of at least 90% was achieved for sorted or isolated CD4+, CD8+ and CD8+ TEMRA cells. As to this clonotype: Its antigen is still unknown. Within one base of it there is no much larger clone, and no base qualities were kept.

Broader findings and caveats from the paper: The number of individuals in the TCR sequencing and HLA analysis was acknowledged as relatively small.

The receptor comes from a human donor in good health. Source material: CD4+ T cells from PBMCs. This receptor chain uses TRBV19 and TRBJ2-7; the D gene is perhaps TRBD2, from 6 matching bases. The CDR3 protein is CASRSEGGDYEQYF. The nucleotide sequence is given as TGTGCCAGTAGATCGGAGGGCGGAGACTACGAGCAGTACTTC. Supplemented by the reference TRBV19 and TRBJ2-7 proteins around the CDR3, the complete variable domain is DGGITQSPKYLFRKEGQNVTLSCEQNLNHDAMYWYRQDPGQGLRLIYYSQIVNDFQKGDIAEGYSVSREKKESFPLTVTSAQKNPTAFYLCASRSEGGDYEQYFGPGTRLTVT.